This TCR beta chain was captured in a study of cytomegalovirus exposure and HLA in healthy donors. Points on this clone: The antigen is undetermined.

13 Jbeta primers and 60 Vbeta primers were used for the PCR. Repertoires were generated with immunoSEQ multiplex PCR, while TCRdb's copy carries only in-frame clones and drops some. Of about 110,000 clones in the sample, approximately 86% were seen once. The V gene's germline CDR1 is MNHNS and CDR2 SASEGT. Germline trimming cut 9 bases from V and 4 bases from J; bases unmatched to any gene: 8. The CDR3 extends over 13 amino acids. Study-wide points: Sequencing artifact likely explains a cluster of highly shared sequence variants.

Sequencing was carried out using PBMCs. The clonotype originates from a man between 35 and 55 years old in good health and CMV-seronegative. The chain carries TRBV6-1 and TRBJ1-2; 7 nucleotides match TRBD1. The CDR3 reads CASNRGSRYGYTF. The CDR3 DNA reads as TGTGCCAGTAACAGGGGCTCGCGCTATGGCTACACCTTC.